This TCR beta chain originates from a study of shared clonotypes between healthy human individuals. Between the trimmed V and J ends, which lost 8 bases and 4 bases, there was a span of 11 bases. Germline CDR1 is MDHEN and CDR2 is SYDVKM. The CDR3 runs 12 residues. Only in-frame clones appear in the TCRdb table, and some are missing; sequencing was by immunoSEQ multiplex PCR. Of about 1.1 million clones listed, approximately 78% were seen once; the top ten hold roughly 0.62%. Input material: memory CD4+ T cells from PBMCs. Subset described: CD45RA-negative fraction. The chain uses TRBV28 and TRBJ1-1; D is unclear. The sequence derives from a young man in good health. Some clones in this sample may be carry-over from other donors' samples. CDR3 sequence: CASAGRVTEAFF. The CDR3, as DNA: TGTGCCAGCGCGGGTAGGGTCACTGAAGCTTTCTTT.